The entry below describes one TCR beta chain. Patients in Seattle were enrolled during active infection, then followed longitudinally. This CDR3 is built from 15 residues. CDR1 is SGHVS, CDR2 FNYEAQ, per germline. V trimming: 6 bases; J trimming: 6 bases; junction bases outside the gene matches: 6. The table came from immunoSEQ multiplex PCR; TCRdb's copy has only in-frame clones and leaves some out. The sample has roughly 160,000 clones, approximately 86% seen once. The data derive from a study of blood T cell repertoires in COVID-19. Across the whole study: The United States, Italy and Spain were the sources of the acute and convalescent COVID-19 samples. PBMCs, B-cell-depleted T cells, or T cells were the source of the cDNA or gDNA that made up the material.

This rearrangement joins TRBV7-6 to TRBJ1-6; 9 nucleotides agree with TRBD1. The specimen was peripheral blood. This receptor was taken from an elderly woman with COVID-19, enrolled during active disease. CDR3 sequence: CASRPTQGANSPLHF. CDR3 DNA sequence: TGTGCCAGCAGACCTACACAGGGGGCTAATTCACCCCTCCACTTT.